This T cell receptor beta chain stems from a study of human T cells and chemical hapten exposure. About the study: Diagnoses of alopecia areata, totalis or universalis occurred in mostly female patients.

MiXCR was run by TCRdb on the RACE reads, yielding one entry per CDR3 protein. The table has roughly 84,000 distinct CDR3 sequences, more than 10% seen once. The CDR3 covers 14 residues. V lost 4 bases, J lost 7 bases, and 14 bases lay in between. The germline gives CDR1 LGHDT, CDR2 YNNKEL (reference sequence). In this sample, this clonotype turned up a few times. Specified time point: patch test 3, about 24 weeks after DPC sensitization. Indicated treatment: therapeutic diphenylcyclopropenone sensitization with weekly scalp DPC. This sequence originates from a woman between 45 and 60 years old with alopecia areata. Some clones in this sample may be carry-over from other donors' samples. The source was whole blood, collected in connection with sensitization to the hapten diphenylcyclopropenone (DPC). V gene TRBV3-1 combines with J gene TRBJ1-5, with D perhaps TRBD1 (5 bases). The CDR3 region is CASSRGGREQPQHF. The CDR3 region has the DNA TGTGCCAGCAGCCGCGGCGGCAGGGAACAGCCCCAGCATTTT.